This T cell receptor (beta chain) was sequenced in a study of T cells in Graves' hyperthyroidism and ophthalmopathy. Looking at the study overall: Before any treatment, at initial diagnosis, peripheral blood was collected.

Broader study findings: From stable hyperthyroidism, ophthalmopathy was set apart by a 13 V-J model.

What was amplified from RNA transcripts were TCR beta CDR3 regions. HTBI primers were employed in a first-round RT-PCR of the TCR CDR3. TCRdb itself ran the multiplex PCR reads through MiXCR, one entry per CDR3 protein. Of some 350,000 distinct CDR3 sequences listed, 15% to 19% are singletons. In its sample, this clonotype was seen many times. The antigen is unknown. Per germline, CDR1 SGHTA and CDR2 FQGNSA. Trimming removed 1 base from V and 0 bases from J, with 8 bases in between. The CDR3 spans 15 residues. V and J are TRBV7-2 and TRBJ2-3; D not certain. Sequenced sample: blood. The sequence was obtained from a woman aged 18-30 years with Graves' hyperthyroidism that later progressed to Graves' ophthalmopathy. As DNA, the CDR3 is TGTGCCAGCAGCTTAGGCCTCCCTAGCACAGATACGCAGTATTTT. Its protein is CASSLGLPSTDTQYF.